Here is one T cell receptor (beta chain) with its context. No cognate antigen has been identified for it. Base qualities are not provided; no much larger clone lies one nucleotide away. The record originates from a study of cytomegalovirus exposure and HLA in healthy donors (dated by TCRdb to about 2017). For the study in its entirety: According to a later analysis, the 120 or so validation repertoires were produced on the same platform as the approximately 600 repertoires of the first cohort. The study was designed to test whether signatures of past pathogen exposure could be identified by cataloging public T cell receptors. Besides the first cohort of about 730 subjects, a separate validation cohort made up of over a hundred different subjects was used. The study combined high-throughput TCR immunosequencing, statistical association of individual TCRs with disease status, and machine learning to predict cytomegalovirus infection status.

The CDR3 starts with the cysteine, ends with the phenylalanine, and has 15 residues. The DNA shown is the 45-base CDR3, in frame from base 1. The germline V gene sets CDR1 to LGHNA and CDR2 to YSLEER. Unmatched junction bases come to 3, with V trimmed by 1 base and J by 3 bases. The protocol used for the library was the immunoSEQ multiplex PCR assay. From the authors' description of their analysis: A statistical classification framework was built to diagnose cytomegalovirus status from the catalog of TCR beta chain sequences. Held by TCRdb, this immuneACCESS table contains in-frame sequences only and omits some clones. Under half of the omission traces to an unresolved V gene where checked; the cause of the rest is unknown. The V and J calls and the clone size are those of that table, but D and trimming were determined from the DNA. This sample gives approximately 160,000 clones in total; about 90% of them show up just once. Approximately 5% of the sample comes from the top ten.

The paper as a whole reports these results and caveats: In vitro tests confirmed that three of the cytomegalovirus-associated TCR beta chains recognize cytomegalovirus antigens. In both the original and validation cohorts, the classifier was reported to diagnose cytomegalovirus status with high specificity and sensitivity. Of the cluster scores, roughly 93% were above 0 in a later analysis, which found that TCRs clustered in the first cohort also tended to co-occur in the roughly 130 validation repertoires. A total of 150 or so TCR beta chains were listed by the study as associated with cytomegalovirus. A later analysis had no HLA typing for the validation cohort, so co-occurrence there was scored across all 110 or so repertoires. The authors suggested that the approach could potentially be generalized to other disease states and immunological phenotypes. Across donors, most TCR sequences were observed very rarely, whereas some public TCRs were present in many individuals.

The donors were included in the validation cohort of some 120 subjects, a group kept apart from the approximately 670-subject first cohort. The chain is made from TRBV4-3 and TRBJ1-1; TRBD1 matches 9 bases in the middle. Sequencing was performed on PBMCs. The TCR originated in a woman aged 25 to 39 in good health and CMV-seronegative. The DNA sequence reads TGCGCCAGCAGCCAAGCGACAGGGGGTTACACTGAAGCTTTCTTT. The translation is CASSQATGGYTEAFF.